These T cell receptor beta chains were read from a single sample in a study of identical twins. From the 5' RACE reads, TCRdb called clonotypes with MiXCR, one entry per CDR3 protein. The sample has hundreds of thousands of distinct CDR3 sequences, less than 9% seen once; the top ten hold over 2%. The same sample was also used in a study of yellow fever vaccine responses in identical twins.

Sequencing used memory (CD45RO+) T cells sorted from blood. The receptors derive from a woman younger than 35 in good health. CDR3s include the opening cysteine and the closing phenylalanine or tryptophan. The D gene is left open where the match is weak. Part of the rows lack a size; the others show once, few, many or a class for expanded clones.

d_call | clone_size | j_call | v_call | cdr3_nt | cdr3_aa
NA | many | TRBJ2-3 | TRBV20-1 | TGCAGTGCCCCAGCCAGTGGCGGGCGCACAGATACGCAGTATTTT | CSAPASGGRTDTQYF
TRBD2 | few | TRBJ2-3 | TRBV20-1 | TGCAGTGCTACCCTAGCGGGGGACAGCACAGATACGCAGTATTTT | CSATLAGDSTDTQYF
NA | NA | TRBJ2-5 | TRBV19 | TGTGCCAGTAACCCGCGTGGAATCGAGACCCAGTACTTC | CASNPRGIETQYF
TRBD1 | many | TRBJ2-7 | TRBV5-1 | TGCGCCAGCAGCTTGGCCTCGGGACAGGGGGCTTACGAGCAGTACTTC | CASSLASGQGAYEQYF
TRBD2 | NA | TRBJ2-7 | TRBV20-1 | TGCAGTGCCATCGGGGGGGCTCCCTTCTACGAGCAGTACTTC | CSAIGGAPFYEQYF
NA | many | TRBJ1-2 | TRBV28 | TGTGCCAGCAGTCCTACAGGCCCCAGGGACTACACCTTC | CASSPTGPRDYTF
TRBD2 | NA | TRBJ2-1 | TRBV20-1 | TGCAGTATGGGTGGGGGACTAGCTATCAATGAGCAGTTCTTC | CSMGGGLAINEQFF
TRBD2 | NA | TRBJ2-1 | TRBV3-1 | TGTGCCACCTGCCAAGTCCGAGCTAGCGGGAGAATCTACAATGAGCAGTTCTTC | CATCQVRASGRIYNEQFF
NA | NA | TRBJ2-2 | TRBV15 | TGTGCCACCAGCAGAGACGGGACCGACACCGGGGAGCTGTTTTTT | CATSRDGTDTGELFF
TRBD2 | many | TRBJ2-5 | TRBV9 | TGTGCCAGCAGCGCCCTAAATGGACTAGCACCATCACAAGAGACCCAGTACTTC | CASSALNGLAPSQETQYF
NA | few | TRBJ1-2 | TRBV6-1 | TGTGCCAGCAGTGAAGGGACAGATTTTGGTGGCTACACCTTC | CASSEGTDFGGYTF
NA | few | TRBJ2-3 | TRBV18 | TGTGCCAGCTCACTCGACAACTATAGCACAGATACGCAGTATTTT | CASSLDNYSTDTQYF
NA | many | TRBJ1-6 | TRBV5-1 | TGCGCCAGCAGCCATTCCGGAGGGGTTGGATATAATTCACCCCTCCACTTT | CASSHSGGVGYNSPLHF
NA | many | TRBJ2-2 | TRBV5-1 | TGCGCCAGCAGCACAACGACGACAAGCGGTACCGGGGAGCTGTTTTTT | CASSTTTTSGTGELFF
NA | few | TRBJ2-3 | TRBV12-3/TRBV12-4 | TGTGCCAGCACCCTCAAAGGAGGCACAGATACGCAGTATTTT | CASTLKGGTDTQYF
TRBD1 | many | TRBJ1-1 | TRBV4-1 | TGCGCCAGCAGCCTAGAGAGAAACAGGGGTAGCACTGAAGCTTTCTTT | CASSLERNRGSTEAFF
TRBD2 | NA | TRBJ2-5 | TRBV20-1 | TGCAGTGCGCCGAATTTACTAGCGGGGGTGCCAGAGACCCAGTACTTC | CSAPNLLAGVPETQYF
TRBD1 | few | TRBJ1-1 | TRBV20-1 | TGCAGTGCTAGTGGGACAGGTGAAGCTTTCTTT | CSASGTGEAFF
NA | many | TRBJ2-6 | TRBV7-8 | TGTGCCAGCAGCCCCCAGACCCTCTCTGGGGCCAACGTCCTGACTTTC | CASSPQTLSGANVLTF
TRBD2 | few | TRBJ2-2 | TRBV20-1 | TGCAGTGCTAGAGAATTGACTAGCAGCACCGGGGAGCTGTTTTTT | CSARELTSSTGELFF
TRBD2 | few | TRBJ2-1 | TRBV20-1 | TGCAGTGCTCCCAGCGGGAGTAGGCTCGAGAATGAGCAGTTCTTC | CSAPSGSRLENEQFF
TRBD2 | NA | TRBJ2-1 | TRBV28 | TGTGCCAGCTGGGGACTAGCGGGAGGGGAGCAGTTCTTC | CASWGLAGGEQFF
NA | NA | TRBJ2-1 | TRBV3-2 | TGTGCCACCTCCCCACGACAGGGTGGGTTCGATGAGCAGTTCTTC | CATSPRQGGFDEQFF
NA | few | TRBJ2-3 | TRBV6-5 | TGTGCCAGCAGTTACTCGGGGGAGAGAGGAGATACGCAGTATTTT | CASSYSGERGDTQYF
NA | NA | TRBJ1-5 | TRBV7-9 | TGTGCCAGCAGCTTATTCCCAGGGGAAGAGCCCCAGCATTTT | CASSLFPGEEPQHF
NA | few | TRBJ1-1 | TRBV10-3 | TGTGCCATCAGTGAGGGAACAAAGGGAGTCACTGAAGCTTTCTTT | CAISEGTKGVTEAFF
NA | few | TRBJ2-2 | TRBV6-1 | TGTGCCAGCAGGGGCCCCCGAGCGGGCACCGGGGAGCTGTTTTTT | CASRGPRAGTGELFF
NA | many | TRBJ2-3 | TRBV20-1 | TGCAGTGCTCGACCCCCACAGGGTGATGGGATCACAGATACGCAGTATTTT | CSARPPQGDGITDTQYF
NA | NA | TRBJ2-1 | TRBV27 | TGTGCCAGCAGTACATTCGTGAGGGAGTACGTGGGGCAGTTCTTC | CASSTFVREYVGQFF
NA | few | TRBJ2-3 | TRBV7-2 | TGTGCCAGCAGCTTTTTAATGATAGATACGCAGTATTTT | CASSFLMIDTQYF
NA | NA | TRBJ2-3 | TRBV5-1 | TGCGCCAGCAGCTTGGGGGTCGGTTTGGCGAGGAGAGACACAGATACGCAGTATTTT | CASSLGVGLARRDTDTQYF